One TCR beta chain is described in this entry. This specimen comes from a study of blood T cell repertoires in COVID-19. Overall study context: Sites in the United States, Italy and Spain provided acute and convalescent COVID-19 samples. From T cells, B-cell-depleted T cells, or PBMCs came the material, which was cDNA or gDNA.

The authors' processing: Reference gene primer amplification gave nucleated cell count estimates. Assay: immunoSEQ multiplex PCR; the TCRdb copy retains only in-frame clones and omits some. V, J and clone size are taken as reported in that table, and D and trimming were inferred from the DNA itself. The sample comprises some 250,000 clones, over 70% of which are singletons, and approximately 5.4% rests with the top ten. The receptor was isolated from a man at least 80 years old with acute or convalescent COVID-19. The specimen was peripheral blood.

CDR3 protein: CASTGLAGRQYF. In DNA, the CDR3 is TGTGCCAGCACCGGGCTGGCGGGCCGGCAGTATTTT. V and J are TRBV2 and TRBJ2-3; tentative D call: TRBD2 (5 bases). Germline CDR1 is SNHLY and CDR2 is FYNNEI. This CDR3 spans 12 amino acids. Trimming left V 7 bases short and J 11 bases short, with 16 bases between.